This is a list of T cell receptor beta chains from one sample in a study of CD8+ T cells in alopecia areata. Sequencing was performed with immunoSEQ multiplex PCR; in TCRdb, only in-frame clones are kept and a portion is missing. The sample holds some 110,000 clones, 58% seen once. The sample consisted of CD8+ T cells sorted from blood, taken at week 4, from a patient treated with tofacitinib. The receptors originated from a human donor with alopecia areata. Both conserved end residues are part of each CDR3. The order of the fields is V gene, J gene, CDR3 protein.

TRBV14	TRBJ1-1	CASSRDGRDTEAFF
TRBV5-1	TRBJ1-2	CASSLDDLRSGYTF
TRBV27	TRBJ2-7	CASSPRLVAEQYF
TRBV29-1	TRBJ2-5	CSVKQPLGRGLGETQYF
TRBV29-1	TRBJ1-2	CSVEDGVANYGYTF
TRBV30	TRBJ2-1	CAWSPTDNEQFF
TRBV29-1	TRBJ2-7	CSVEKENSYEQYF
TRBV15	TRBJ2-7	CATSRDPWGPPSEQYF
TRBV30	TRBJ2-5	CAWKPGQLETQYF
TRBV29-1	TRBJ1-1	CSVEELSTEAFF
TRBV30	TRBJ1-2	CARQGAAYGYTF
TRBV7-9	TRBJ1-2	CASSRDGPYLSGYTF
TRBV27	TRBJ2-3	CASSEGLALRDTQYF
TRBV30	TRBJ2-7	CAWSRDRGDYEQYF
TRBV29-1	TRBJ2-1	CSVGDLGQPYNEQFF
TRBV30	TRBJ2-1	CAWTLGGPEQFF
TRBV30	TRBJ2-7	CAWSVRQDEYEQYF
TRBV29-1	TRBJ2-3	CSVGEPDTQYF
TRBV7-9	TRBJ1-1	CASSSDSYLNTEAFF
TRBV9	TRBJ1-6	CASRPGQTNSPLHF
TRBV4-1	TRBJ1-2	CASSQTEEGYTF
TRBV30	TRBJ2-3	CAWIGTSGGTDTQYF
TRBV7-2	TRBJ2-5	CASRRKRGPRETQYF
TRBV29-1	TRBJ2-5	CSVGQGMETQYF
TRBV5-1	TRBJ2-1	CASSSEGGDEQFF
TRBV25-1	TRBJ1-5	CASSLSGGPQHF
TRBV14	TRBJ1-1	CASSHRTVNTEAFF
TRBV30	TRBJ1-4	CAWTGGSDEKLFF
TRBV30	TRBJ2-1	CAWSVLDGNEQFF